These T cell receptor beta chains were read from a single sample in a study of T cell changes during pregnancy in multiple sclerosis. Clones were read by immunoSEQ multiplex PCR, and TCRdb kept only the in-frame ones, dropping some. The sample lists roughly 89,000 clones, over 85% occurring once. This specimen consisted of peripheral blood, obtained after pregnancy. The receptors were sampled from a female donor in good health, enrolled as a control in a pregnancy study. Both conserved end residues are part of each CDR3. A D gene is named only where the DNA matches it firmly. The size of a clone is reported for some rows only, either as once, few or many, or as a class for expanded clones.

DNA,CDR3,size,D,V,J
TGTGCCAGCAGCTTACAGGGGGCAGACAGCGTCCTGACTTTC,CASSLQGADSVLTF,-,TRBD1,TRBV2,TRBJ2-6
TGTGCCAGCAGGGGGGGAGGAGAGGGCTACACCTTC,CASRGGGEGYTF,-,-,TRBV25-1,TRBJ1-2
TGCGCCAGCAGCTTGTACGGAGTAGGCACCGGGGAGCTGTTTTTT,CASSLYGVGTGELFF,-,-,TRBV5-1,TRBJ2-2
TGTGCCAGCAGATCATCCTACGAGCAGTACTTC,CASRSSYEQYF,-,-,TRBV28,TRBJ2-7
TGTGCCAGCAGCGTAGGGGGCCAGGCTGGAAACACCATATATTTT,CASSVGGQAGNTIYF,-,-,TRBV9,TRBJ1-3
TGTGCCATCAGTGAGGGGGGCGCCCCTAACAATCAGCCCCAGCATTTT,CAISEGGAPNNQPQHF,-,-,TRBV10-3,TRBJ1-5
TGTGCCAGCAGCTTAATGTCTAGCGGGAGCCAAGAGCAGTACTTC,CASSLMSSGSQEQYF,-,TRBD2,TRBV7-9,TRBJ2-7
TGCGCCAGCAGCTTGGGGGCTAGCGGGAGATCGGGGGAGCAGTACTTC,CASSLGASGRSGEQYF,once,TRBD2,TRBV5-1,TRBJ2-7
TGTGCCAGCAGCAATAGCGGTTCAGAGACCCAGTACTTC,CASSNSGSETQYF,-,-,TRBV14,TRBJ2-5
TGTGCCAGCGAGGATAGCGGGAGCACAGATACGCAGTATTTT,CASEDSGSTDTQYF,-,TRBD2,TRBV2,TRBJ2-3
TGCGCCAGCAGCCAATTCGGACAGGGCTCAGAGAGTGAAAAACTGTTTTTT,CASSQFGQGSESEKLFF,-,TRBD1,TRBV4-1,TRBJ1-4
TGTGCCAGTAGTATCCTCCCAACTAGCGGGATTCCAGAGCAGTACTTC,CASSILPTSGIPEQYF,-,TRBD2,TRBV19,TRBJ2-7
TGTGCCAGCAGGGGCGGCGGGAGGTTAGATACGCAGTATTTT,CASRGGGRLDTQYF,-,TRBD2,TRBV5-6,TRBJ2-3
TGCGCCAGCAGCTTGGGATGGACAACGAGGACTGAAGCTTTCTTT,CASSLGWTTRTEAFF,-,-,TRBV5-1,TRBJ1-1
TGTGCCAGCGGTACCAGGGGGCTTAACACTGAAGCTTTCTTT,CASGTRGLNTEAFF,-,TRBD1,TRBV28,TRBJ1-1
TGTGCCAGTAGTATTCGAGGGAGGGTGGGTCAGCCCCAGCATTTT,CASSIRGRVGQPQHF,-,-,TRBV19,TRBJ1-5
TGCAGCGCAGTGGGGACAGGGGGCGAGACCCAGTACTTC,CSAVGTGGETQYF,-,TRBD1,TRBV29-1,TRBJ2-5
TGTGCCAGCAGCAAAGGAGATTCACCCCTCCACTTT,CASSKGDSPLHF,-,-,TRBV2,TRBJ1-6
TGTGCCAGCAGCTCCCTCCGCGGGGGGTTCTACGAGCAGTACTTC,CASSSLRGGFYEQYF,-,TRBD2,TRBV11-2,TRBJ2-7
TGCGCCACCCGGGGGGAAGCTCATAACACTGAAGCTTTCTTT,CATRGEAHNTEAFF,-,-,TRBV5-1,TRBJ1-1
TGTGCCAGCAGTCGAGCTAGAGGGAACACTGAAGCTTTCTTT,CASSRARGNTEAFF,-,-,TRBV7-2,TRBJ1-1
TGTGCCAGCAGTGACATAGCGGGAGCTCCCTACAATGAGCAGTTCTTC,CASSDIAGAPYNEQFF,-,TRBD2,TRBV6-1,TRBJ2-1
TGCGCCAGCAGCTTGGGCAGGGGGTACACCGGGGAGCTGTTTTTT,CASSLGRGYTGELFF,-,TRBD1,TRBV5-1,TRBJ2-2
TGCGCCAGCAGCTTACCCTCTAGCGGGGGAGGGAATGAGCAGTTCTTC,CASSLPSSGGGNEQFF,-,TRBD2,TRBV5-1,TRBJ2-1
TGTGCCAGCAGTTTAAAGGACACCGCCTACGAGCAGTACTTC,CASSLKDTAYEQYF,-,-,TRBV27,TRBJ2-7
TGTGCCATCAGTGATGGGTGGCGGGAGATTAGGAATGAGCAGTTCTTC,CAISDGWREIRNEQFF,once,TRBD2,TRBV10-3,TRBJ2-1
TGTGCCAGCAGCCCCCGGGGGAACACTGAAGCTTTCTTT,CASSPRGNTEAFF,few,-,TRBV5-6,TRBJ1-1
TGCAGCGGGACAGGGACGGATACGCAGTATTTT,CSGTGTDTQYF,once,TRBD1,TRBV29-1,TRBJ2-3
TGTGCCAGCAGAAGGACTTTTAACAATGAGCAGTTCTTC,CASRRTFNNEQFF,-,-,TRBV2,TRBJ2-1
TGCGCCAGCGGCACAGGACTAGCGGGAAATCGCGAGCAGTACTTC,CASGTGLAGNREQYF,once,TRBD2,TRBV4-1,TRBJ2-7
TGTGCCAGTAGCCTAGCGGGAGGGCCCGAGACCCAGTACTTC,CASSLAGGPETQYF,-,TRBD2,TRBV19,TRBJ2-5
TGTGCCAGCAGTTTCCAGGTCGCGGGCACCGGGGAGCTGTTTTTT,CASSFQVAGTGELFF,-,-,TRBV28,TRBJ2-2
TGTGCCACCAGCAGAGATGGGCCAGATACGCAGTATTTT,CATSRDGPDTQYF,-,-,TRBV15,TRBJ2-3
TGTGCCAGCAGCGTGCGACTAGCGGGATACAATGAGCAGTTCTTC,CASSVRLAGYNEQFF,-,TRBD2,TRBV9,TRBJ2-1
TGCGCCAGCAGCTTGGCCGGGAGTTCACCCCTCCACTTT,CASSLAGSSPLHF,-,-,TRBV5-1,TRBJ1-6
TGTGCCAGCAGTGACGCAGGGGGCGACTATGGCTACACCTTC,CASSDAGGDYGYTF,-,TRBD1,TRBV6-4,TRBJ1-2
TGTGCCAGCAGTCTCGACATCACAGATACGCAGTATTTT,CASSLDITDTQYF,-,-,TRBV6-5,TRBJ2-3
TGCAGCGTAGGAGGACTAGCGGATACCGGACCAGATACGCAGTATTTT,CSVGGLADTGPDTQYF,-,TRBD2,TRBV29-1,TRBJ2-3
TGCGCCAGCAGTCGTGACTCGCCCTACAATGAGCAGTTCTTC,CASSRDSPYNEQFF,-,-,TRBV5-1,TRBJ2-1
TGCGCCAGCAGCCTATTGCTGCCCACCGGGGAGCTGTTTTTT,CASSLLLPTGELFF,-,-,TRBV5-1,TRBJ2-2